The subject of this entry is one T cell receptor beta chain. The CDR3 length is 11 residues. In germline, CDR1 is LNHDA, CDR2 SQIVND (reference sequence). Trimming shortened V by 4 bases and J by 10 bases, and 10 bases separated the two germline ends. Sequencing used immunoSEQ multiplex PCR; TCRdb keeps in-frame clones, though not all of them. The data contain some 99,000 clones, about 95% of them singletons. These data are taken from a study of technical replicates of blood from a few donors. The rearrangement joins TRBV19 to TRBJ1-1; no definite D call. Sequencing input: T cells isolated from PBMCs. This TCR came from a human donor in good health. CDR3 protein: CASSTPGGAFF. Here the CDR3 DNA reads TGTGCCAGTAGTACCCCGGGAGGAGCTTTCTTT.